A single sample is the source of the 10 T cell receptor beta chains below, sequenced in a study of molecular identifiers for immune sequencing clone quantification. TCRdb used MiXCR to reprocess the PCR reads, holding one entry per CDR3 protein. The repertoire holds over 600,000 distinct CDR3 sequences, about 20% seen once, with about 0.9% in the top ten. The sample was naive CD8+ T cells from blood, with Jurkat cell RNA spiked in. Subset given: FACS-sorted CD8+CD4-CCR7+CD45RA+ naive T cells. The receptors stem from a human donor in good health. Some libraries in this study had Jurkat cell RNA spiked in.

About this clonotype itself: Given a much more abundant clone one base away, this may be a read error. The chain employs TRBV7-9 and TRBJ2-7; D is perhaps TRBD2 (6 bases). CDR1 SEHNR and CDR2 FQNEAQ come from the germline V gene (reference sequence). This CDR3 contains 15 residues. CDR3 protein: CVSSYPGAGPYEQYF. DNA of the CDR3: TGTGTCAGCAGCTACCCAGGCGCGGGACCCTACGAGCAGTACTTC.

The chain couples TRBV2 to TRBJ2-7; TRBD2 matches 9 bases. J lost 8 bases, V lost 5 bases, and 13 bases had no gene match. This CDR3 has 15 residues. The germline gives CDR1 SNHLY, CDR2 FYNNEI. The CDR3, as DNA: TGTGCCAGCAGTAATCTAGCGGGAAGCGCTTACAAGCAGTACTTC. Its protein is CASSNLAGSAYKQYF.

Only a few counts were recorded for this clonotype. V usage is TRBV4-1 and J usage is TRBJ2-1; no reliable D call. This CDR3 has 15 amino acids. Trimming shortened V by 0 bases and J by 1 base, and 7 bases separated the two germline ends. Germline V CDR1 and CDR2: MGHRA, YSYEKL. CDR3 residues: CASSQEKVSYNEQFF. CDR3 in DNA: TGCGCCAGCAGCCAAGAAAAGGTTTCCTACAATGAGCAGTTCTTC.

This clonotype has at least ten counts. V usage is TRBV24-1 and J usage is TRBJ2-1, with D perhaps given as TRBD1 or TRBD2 (5 bases each). Trimming removed 3 bases at V and 9 bases at J, with 8 bases between. In germline, CDR1 is KGHDR, CDR2 SFDVKD. CDR3 length: 12 residues. The CDR3 is CATSDRGPEQFF. CDR3 coding DNA: TGTGCCACCAGTGATAGGGGACCTGAGCAGTTCTTC.

The chain's CDR3 is CASSLGASSSGNTIYF. The CDR3 nucleotides read TGTGCCAGCAGTTTAGGGGCCAGCAGCTCTGGAAACACCATATATTTT. The chain carries TRBV12-3 or TRBV12-4 and TRBJ1-3; D uncertain. Trimming removed 1 base from V and 0 bases from J, with 10 bases in between. CDR3 length: 16 residues.

This clonotype has just a few counts. The V and J genes are TRBV13 and TRBJ2-1; D remains ambiguous. The CDR3 runs to 16 residues. Germline V gene data show CDR1 as PRHDT and CDR2 as FYEKMQ (reference sequence). V dropped 5 bases and J dropped 0 bases, with 14 bases sitting between them. The chain's CDR3 is CASSPSLESSYNEQFF. CDR3 nucleotide sequence: TGTGCCAGCAGCCCCTCCCTAGAGAGCTCCTACAATGAGCAGTTCTTC.

The sample holds many counts of this clonotype. This CDR3 reads CASSAAGIQETQYF. The CDR3 DNA reads as TGTGCCAGCAGCGCCGCAGGGATCCAAGAGACCCAGTACTTC. V usage is TRBV7-8 and J usage is TRBJ2-5, with D maybe TRBD1 (5 bases). From germline, CDR1 is SGHVS and CDR2 FQNEAQ. The CDR3 has 14 amino acids. V lost 5 bases and J lost 1, with 11 bases in between.

This clonotype was seen many times. The chain uses TRBV20-1 and TRBJ2-7, with 11 bases matching TRBD2. CDR3 length: 15 residues. Germline V lookup: CDR1 DFQATT, CDR2 SNEGSKA (reference sequence). The trim removed 2 bases at V and 2 bases at J, leaving 5 bases unmatched. CDR3 in amino acids: CSARTFSGRAYEQYF. CDR3 nucleotides: TGCAGTGCTAGAACCTTTAGCGGGAGGGCCTACGAGCAGTACTTC.

This clonotype was counted at least ten times. The rearrangement uses TRBV12-3 or TRBV12-4 and TRBJ2-7; 7 bases align to TRBD1. The CDR3 extends over 14 amino acids. The J segment lost 7 bases and the V segment lost 2 bases, leaving 8 bases of the junction unmatched. Here the CDR3 reads CASSLLKGAREQYF. DNA of the CDR3: TGTGCCAGCAGTTTATTGAAGGGGGCCCGGGAGCAGTACTTC.

In its sample, this clonotype was seen many times. The gene calls are TRBV7-6 and TRBJ2-5; D is unclear. CDR3 length: 14 amino acids. Trimming pared 1 base from V and 2 bases from J, leaving 8 bases between. From germline, CDR1 is SGHVS and CDR2 FNYEAQ. The CDR3 coding sequence is TGTGCCAGCAGCTTAGAAGGCCAGCAAGAGACCCAGTACTTC. Its translation: CASSLEGQQETQYF.